This T cell receptor (beta chain) was retrieved from a study of CD8+ T cells in alopecia areata (dated by TCRdb to 2017 to 2018). About the investigation overall: Treated patients were enrolled in an open-label pilot trial of oral tofacitinib at 5 to 10 mg twice daily for moderate-to-severe alopecia areata. Human TCRbeta sequencing covered scalp tissue and sorted CD4+ and CD8+ peripheral blood T cells from patchy and totalis/universalis alopecia areata patients and healthy controls. Tofacitinib-treated patients had biopsies at baseline and at 4 and 24 weeks of treatment, with a later scalp biopsy in several patients. The study used high-throughput TCRbeta sequencing to examine T cell clonal expansion in alopecia areata, in both the C3H/HeJ mouse model and human patients. Scalp clonality was compared across normal scalp (n=4), patchy alopecia areata scalp (n=8), and alopecia totalis/universalis scalp (n=8). Tofacitinib was administered for 6 to 18 months, and 6 months of follow-up off drug were then conducted to assess delayed response and recurrence. TCRbeta CDR3 regions were amplified by immunoSEQ multiplex PCR using 35 Vbeta forward and 13 Jbeta reverse primers. Disease severity in treated patients was measured with the SALT score, which quantifies the percentage of affected scalp surface area. RNA was obtained with the PAXgene miRNA kit for fixed scalp, the miRNeasy kit for PBMCs, and the RNeasy kit for mouse skin.

The table lists this clone with a few counts. Its cognate antigen has yet to be identified. Base qualities are not provided; no much larger clone lies one nucleotide away. Overall results and qualifications from the work: Lesional scalp, especially in alopecia totalis/universalis, showed higher clonality and more expanded CD8+ clones than normal scalp, suggesting antigenic drive. Many expanded lesional clones persisted in scalp and blood during tofacitinib treatment, which may partly explain relapse after stopping treatment. Shared TCR sequences between patients were less evident than in mice, which may be partly attributable to HLA diversity in the patient population. Resident alphabeta T cells in normal human skin are also sequenced, complicating scalp TCR repertoire analysis, unlike mouse skin dominated by gammadelta T cells. Because the treated cohort was small and had just a single nonresponder, larger studies are needed to establish links between baseline CD8+ expansion and response. Tofacitinib significantly decreased scalp clonality and the number of expanded CD8+ clones among the top 100 scalp clones.

Libraries were made using the immunoSEQ multiplex PCR assay. RNA was extracted from all samples and reverse transcribed into cDNA as template for TCR sequencing. First-strand cDNA was synthesized using SuperScript III with a 2:1 mix of oligo-dT and random hexamers. Amplification bias was assessed with a synthetic immune receptor repertoire, and residual bias was removed computationally. The study's processing was this. Raw reads were preprocessed for error removal, and CDR3 was defined according to IMGT conventions as running from the conserved cysteine to phenylalanine. Clonality was computed by normalizing Shannon entropy by log2 of the number of productive unique TCRs and subtracting the result from 1. Whether scalp clones were CD4 or CD8 was inferred by matching scalp TCRbeta sequences against CD4 and CD8 repertoires sorted from blood. TCRdb stores this immuneACCESS table with in-frame sequences only. Part of the clones is absent; in the studies checked, under half of the shortfall reflects unresolved V genes, and no reason is known for the rest. V and J calls and clone size are those listed in that table; D and trimming were worked out from the DNA. The sample table lists 150,000 to 250,000 clones, about 62% of them with a count of one. 5.5% of the sample is held by the ten biggest clonotypes.

According to the study, the label for this sample's time point signals: around 22 weeks on oral tofacitinib. The intended sense of this specimen's treatment or condition label: oral pan-JAK inhibitor, 5-10 mg twice daily. Lesional scalp punch biopsies and peripheral blood were obtained from alopecia areata patients. PBMCs were isolated by density centrifugation and stained for CD3, CD4 and CD8, after which CD4+ and CD8+ T cells were sorted on a FACSAria. V loses 4 bases, J loses 2 bases, and the germline ends lie 18 bases apart. From its cysteine to its phenylalanine, the CDR3 spans 17 amino acids. Solely the CDR3 DNA is kept, with 51 bases framed from the first base. CDR1 and CDR2 (SGDLS, YYNGEE) derive from the germline V gene.

Recombination linked TRBV9 to TRBJ2-2; TRBD1 is possibly the D segment (7 matching bases). The sequence came from a human donor with alopecia areata. The sequences come from CD4+ T cells sorted from blood, collected at week 24, from a patient treated with tofacitinib. The CDR3 has the sequence CASSPLAGGINTGELFF. The DNA sequence is as follows: TGTGCCAGCAGCCCGTTGGCAGGGGGGATCAACACCGGGGAGCTGTTTTTT.